This note documents a single T cell receptor (beta chain) sequence. The antigen remains undetermined. The entry originates in a study of identical twins. TCRdb called the 5' RACE reads again in MiXCR, with one record for every CDR3 protein. The top ten hold about 0.94% of the sample, which has roughly 490,000 distinct CDR3 sequences, 13% to 15% seen once. Deletions cut 3 bases from V and 6 bases from J, with 15 bases between. Germline CDR1 and CDR2: KGHSH and LQKENI. The CDR3 is 15 amino acids. Study results and limitations: Insertions were fewer in abundant cord blood beta clonotypes, whereas memory repertoires showed none of this pattern. Alpha sequences that were out-of-frame and twin-shared showed an excess of low generation probability. Invariant populations such as MAIT and iNKT cells could partly muddle zero-insertion analyses.

Another study also made use of these data, one on yellow fever vaccine responses in identical twins.

The receptor was derived from a woman between 18 and 30 years old in good health. The sequenced sample was CD4+ T cells sorted from blood. The J gene is TRBJ2-1, the V gene TRBV18; tentative D call: TRBD1 (6 bases). The CDR3 protein is CASSPFQQGSNEQFF. As DNA, the CDR3 is TGTGCCAGCTCACCTTTTCAACAGGGATCCAATGAGCAGTTCTTC. Together with reference TRBV18 and TRBJ2-1, the CDR3 gives the full variable domain: NAGVMQNPRHLVRRRGQEARLRCSPMKGHSHVYWYRQLPEEGLKFMVYLQKENIIDESGMPKERFSAEFPKEGPSILRIQQVVRGDSAAYFCASSPFQQGSNEQFFGPGTRLTVL.